This T cell receptor (beta chain) was captured in a study of blood T cell repertoires in COVID-19 (dated by TCRdb to between 2020 and 2021). Concerning the study at large: Samples covering the acute and convalescent phases of COVID-19 were provided by collaborators in the United States, Italy and Spain. Samples came from the ongoing ImmuneRACE study (first 160 participants) plus 1,254 subjects from 6 global collaborators. The dataset comprised deeply sampled blood TCRbeta repertoires from subjects exposed to, actively infected with, or recovered from COVID-19. The prospective study material was composed of cDNA or gDNA derived from T cells, B-cell-depleted T cells, or PBMCs. Where available, HLA class I and class II types were taken from metadata supplied by the sample provider and were not determined by assay-based typing. The repertoires were released in a freely available public database intended as a resource for research on the immune response to SARS-CoV-2. Nearly every sample came with metadata listing a de-identified subject ID, COVID-19 status, age in years and sex.

TCRbeta CDR3 regions were amplified from genomic DNA using the immunoSEQ Assay, a bias-controlled multiplex PCR. Concerning the study's data processing: Nucleated cell counts per sample were estimated from amplification of reference gene primers within the assay. Sequence reads were collapsed and filtered to measure the absolute abundance of every unique TCRbeta CDR3 rearrangement. For each sample, productive Simpson clonality was calculated as the square root of Simpson's diversity index over productive rearrangements. Sourced from immuneACCESS, this table was stored by TCRdb with only in-frame sequences that have V and J called. A share of the clones is absent; for the studies checked, an unresolved V gene accounts for under half, and the remainder has no known explanation. The D gene and trimming were derived from the DNA, and the V and J assignments and clone size from that table. In all, the sample holds about 68,000 clones, and 80% to 90% of those were seen once. The top ten hold 2.5% to 3% of the sample.

The CDR3 contains 14 residues, cysteine and phenylalanine counted. Only the CDR3 region is kept as DNA, spanning 42 bases read in frame from base 1. Ends trimmed: V by 3 bases, J by 4 bases; bases unmatched to a gene: 2. The germline V gene (reference sequence) gives CDR1 as LNHNV and CDR2 as YYDKDF. Collaborating institutions collected whole blood in K2EDTA tubes following their own protocols. For TCRbeta analysis, collaborators shipped samples as frozen whole blood, isolated PBMCs, or DNA extracted from either of those sample types. As for this clone: It lacks a known antigen. No base-level quality is on record; no much larger clone is a single base apart.

What the study reported, not specific to this receptor: The amount of clinical and demographic metadata varied by source and participant and was provided uncurated.

The chain is encoded by TRBV15 joined to TRBJ1-4; a stretch of 7 junction bases matches TRBD1. This TCR was sampled from a man over 45 with acute or convalescent COVID-19. Input material: peripheral blood. The CDR3 corresponds to CATSRGQNNEKLFF. The DNA reads as follows: TGTGCCACCAGCAGGGGACAGAATAATGAAAAACTGTTTTTT.